These 11 T cell receptor beta chains share one sample of origin, sequenced in a study of shared clonotypes between healthy human individuals. Terminally differentiated effector memory CD45RA+ cells were excluded by CCR7 positive selection of CD45RO-negative cells. Clones were read by immunoSEQ multiplex PCR, and TCRdb kept only the in-frame ones, dropping some. The table shows 600,000 or so clones, with more than 95% occurring only once. The sample consisted of naive CD8+ T cells sorted from blood. Every receptor here comes from a man aged 30 to 39 in good health.

As for this clone: At the DNA level, this CDR3 is encoded by other sequences in the same sample as well. V and J are TRBV7-2 and TRBJ2-1; D possibly corresponds to TRBD1 (6 bases). Trimming left V 5 bases short and J 3 bases short, with 14 bases between. Germline-derived CDR1 and CDR2 are SGHTA and FQGNSA. CDR3 length equals 15 residues. The CDR3 DNA reads as TGTGCCAGCAGCAATACCGGGACACTCTACAATGAGCAGTTCTTC. It codes for CASSNTGTLYNEQFF.

This clone was seen a single time. The chain joins TRBV9 to TRBJ2-3; D might be TRBD2 (5 bases). V lost 0 bases, J lost 7 bases, and 18 bases lay in between. In germline, CDR1 is SGDLS, CDR2 YYNGEE. This CDR3 has 16 amino acids. CDR3 in amino acids: CASSVDRTGKGYTQYF. The CDR3 nucleotides read TGTGCCAGCAGCGTAGATCGGACGGGAAAAGGTTATACGCAGTATTTT.

This clone showed up just once. This chain connects TRBV30 to TRBJ2-5; 7 nucleotides agree with TRBD2. CDR1 is GTSNPN and CDR2 is SVGIG in the germline V gene (reference sequence). J was trimmed by 5 bases and V by 5 bases; bases with no gene match: 2. The CDR3 sequence is 11 residues long. For the CDR3, the DNA is TGTGCCTGGTGGGAGGGGGAGACCCAGTACTTC. Protein sequence: CAWWEGETQYF.

The V call is TRBV19, the J call TRBJ2-2; D may be TRBD2 (6 bases). The CDR3 is 18 residues long. Trimming cost V 4 bases and J 7 bases, with 25 bases left between them. CDR1 is LNHDA, CDR2 SQIVND, per germline (reference sequence). DNA of the CDR3: TGTGCCAGTAGTACCTCATCTAGCGTCCGGCGGGTGGACGGGGAGCTGTTTTTT. It is translated as CASSTSSSVRRVDGELFF.

The gene calls are TRBV4-1 and TRBJ2-1; 12 bases fit TRBD2. The junction had 6 bases not matched to a gene; V was cut back by 0 bases and J by 9 bases. This CDR3 has 16 amino acids. Looked up from germline, CDR1 is MGHRA and CDR2 is YSYEKL. The CDR3 loop is CASSQDLLAGGREQFF. The CDR3 nucleotides read TGCGCCAGCAGCCAAGATCTGCTAGCGGGAGGGCGTGAGCAGTTCTTC.

The chain uses TRBV6-5 and TRBJ2-1; 9 bases are a match to TRBD1. Germline V gene sequence: CDR1 MNHEY, CDR2 SVGAGI. V shed 3 bases and J 4 bases; nucleotides not matched to a gene: 4. The CDR3 is made up of 15 amino acids. The CDR3 coding sequence is TGTGCCAGCAGTTATACGGGACAGGGTTACAATGAGCAGTTCTTC. Encoded protein: CASSYTGQGYNEQFF.

The chain employs TRBV13 and TRBJ2-1; D remains ambiguous. Germline loops: CDR1 PRHDT, CDR2 FYEKMQ (reference sequence). The CDR3 is 15 residues long. V was pared by 1 base and J by 2 bases, with 9 bases between. The DNA for the CDR3 is TGTGCCAGCAGCTTAGTCCGTGCCGCCTACAATGAGCAGTTCTTC. Protein sequence: CASSLVRAAYNEQFF.

This clone came up once. CDR3 nucleotide sequence: TGTGCCAGCAGCTCGCTGGAGACTGAAGCTTTCTTT. Translation gives CASSSLETEAFF. The chain combines TRBV11-2 with TRBJ1-1; D remains ambiguous. This CDR3 spans 12 amino acids. Trimming removed 4 bases from V and 5 bases from J, with 8 bases in between. Germline CDR1 and CDR2: SGHAT and FQNNGV.

J is TRBJ2-5 and V is TRBV11-2; 8 bases are shared with TRBD1. The V gene end was trimmed by 5 bases and the J gene end by 5 bases; junction bases not matched to a gene: 10. The CDR3 is made up of 15 amino acids. Germline V CDR1 and CDR2: SGHAT, FQNNGV. The CDR3 is CASSADAGGGETQYF. Here the CDR3 DNA reads TGTGCCAGCAGCGCCGACGCAGGGGGCGGGGAGACCCAGTACTTC.

The V call is TRBV25-1, the J call TRBJ1-1, with D possibly matching TRBD1 (6 bases). V gave up 7 bases and J gave up 3 bases, with 12 bases separating them. The CDR3 is made up of 13 amino acids. The germline gives CDR1 MGHDK, CDR2 SYGVNS. In DNA form, the CDR3 reads TGTGCCAGCACCCAAGGGGGGCACACTGAAGCTTTCTTT. It yields the protein CASTQGGHTEAFF.

The chain employs TRBV7-3 and TRBJ2-1, with D perhaps matching TRBD2 (6 bases). The CDR3 has 13 residues. The V gene's germline CDR1 is SGHTA and CDR2 FQGTGA. V dropped 4 bases and J dropped 8 bases, with 12 bases sitting between them. The CDR3 region is CASSSTRGYEQFF. In DNA form, the CDR3 reads TGTGCCAGCAGCTCAACACGGGGGTATGAGCAGTTCTTC.